Listed here are 11 T cell receptor beta chains from one sample, sequenced in a study of human CD8 memory T cell subsets. UMI-labeled 5' RACE generated the TCR beta libraries. TCRdb reprocessed the 5' RACE reads and keeps a single row for each CDR3 protein, giving no DNA. Recorded for this sample: fewer than 10,000 distinct CDR3 sequences. The sequenced material came from CD8+ T cells from PBMCs. The receptors stem from a human donor in good health.

The CDR3 is CASSYPGLGRLKQYF. This rearrangement joins TRBV3-1 to TRBJ2-7; there is no DNA to check the TCRdb D call of TRBD2. There are 15 residues in the CDR3. CDR1 LGHDT and CDR2 YNNKEL come from the germline V gene (reference sequence).

The gene calls are TRBV10-3 and TRBJ2-5; TCRdb calls TRBD1, which cannot be checked without DNA. Germline loops: CDR1 ENHRY, CDR2 SYGVKD. The CDR3 extends over 15 amino acids. The CDR3 sequence is CAIRGAGAHQETQYF.

V usage is TRBV5-6 and J usage is TRBJ2-4; TCRdb's D gene call, TRBD1, goes unchecked for lack of DNA. Germline values: CDR1 SGHDT, CDR2 YYEEEE. CDR3 length: 13 amino acids. The CDR3 is CASSLRGEDIQYF. The complete variable domain, with remaining parts taken from reference TRBV5-6 and TRBJ2-4, reads DAGVTQSPTHLIKTRGQQVTLRCSPKSGHDTVSWYQQALGQGPQFIFQYYEEEERQRGNFPDRFSGHQFPNYSSELNVNALLLGDSALYLCASSLRGEDIQYFGAGTRLSVL.

This CDR3 reads CATRTGEIDEQFF. The chain is built from TRBV19 and TRBJ2-1; TCRdb's assignment of TRBD1 cannot be checked, as there is no DNA. This CDR3 contains 13 residues. Germline V CDR1 and CDR2: LNHDA, SQIVND (reference sequence).

V usage is TRBV11-1 and J usage is TRBJ2-4; TCRdb lists TRBD1, though no DNA is available to test this call. CDR1 SGHAT and CDR2 FQDESV come from the germline V gene (reference sequence). This CDR3 is 18 amino acids long. The CDR3 loop is CASSLPRGQPLAKNIQYF.

V and J are TRBV27 and TRBJ2-7; without DNA, the TCRdb call of TRBD2 cannot be checked. This CDR3 contains 14 residues. Germline V gene lookup returns CDR1 MNHEY and CDR2 SMNVEV (reference sequence). The CDR3 loop is CASSASGWSYEQYF.

The gene calls are TRBV9 and TRBJ2-2; TCRdb gives TRBD2 as the D gene, but with no DNA this cannot be confirmed. The CDR3 loop spans 15 amino acids. Germline CDR1 reads SGDLS; CDR2 reads YYNGEE. The CDR3 is CASSSLAGGTGELFF.

The gene calls are TRBV13 and TRBJ2-2; the D gene TCRdb calls, TRBD2, cannot be checked with no DNA. This CDR3 has 15 amino acids. CDR1 PRHDT and CDR2 FYEKMQ come from the germline V gene (reference sequence). The CDR3 loop reads CASSLAGVETGELFF.

The genes are TRBV7-9 and TRBJ2-7; TCRdb indicates TRBD1, and absent DNA this call remains unverified. Germline CDR1 and CDR2: SEHNR and FQNEAQ (reference sequence). The CDR3 contains 14 residues. CDR3 region: CASSARDGSYEQYF.

The chain has TRBV4-3 and TRBJ1-1. Germline loops: CDR1 LGHNA, CDR2 YSLEER. The length of the CDR3 is 11 residues. The CDR3 here is CASRRDTEAFF.

The chain joins TRBV12-3 or TRBV12-4 to TRBJ2-5; the D call from TCRdb, TRBD2, cannot be confirmed without DNA. The CDR3 covers 16 residues. CDR3: CASSPEGTSGKETQYF.